This T cell receptor beta chain was sequenced during a study of CD8+ T cells in alopecia areata. Looking at the study overall: Percent of scalp involved defined treated patients' severity scores.

The germline gives CDR1 MNHEY, CDR2 SMNVEV (reference sequence). Trimming removed 1 base from V and 2 bases from J, with 11 bases in between. The CDR3 length is 15 residues. Reverse transcribed after extraction, RNA yielded cDNA as the sequencing template. Clones were sequenced by immunoSEQ multiplex PCR, and TCRdb holds only the in-frame ones, with some missing. Of 130,000 to 150,000 clones in the sample, about four fifths were seen once. This sample's treatment: oral pan-JAK inhibitor, 5-10 mg twice daily. General study findings and limits: One nonresponder leaves baseline CD8+ expansion's link to response uncertain.

In regard to this clone: The antigen is not known.

This TCR derives from a human donor with alopecia areata. This specimen consisted of CD8+ T cells sorted from blood, obtained at week 4, from a patient treated with tofacitinib. The rearrangement links TRBV27 to TRBJ2-5; D remains ambiguous. DNA of the CDR3: TGTGCCAGCAGTTTATGGACCGGCCCTCAAGAGACCCAGTACTTC. Translated: CASSLWTGPQETQYF.